The 13 T cell receptor beta chains listed next were all sequenced from one sample in a study of T-cell memory formation after mild COVID-19. Using its own MiXCR run on the 5' RACE reads, TCRdb lists one record per CDR3 protein. The sample shows about 260,000 distinct CDR3 sequences, 15% to 20% of them seen only once. Sequencing was performed on PBMCs or a T cell subset sorted from them (not recorded which). The source is a man between 18 and 35 years old who had mild COVID-19 (a few samples of this study predate the infection). Cell type and time point are not known.

This clonotype was seen only once. J is TRBJ1-4 and V is TRBV10-3, with TRBD1 as a possible D gene (5 bases). V lost 10 bases to trimming and J lost 4 bases, with 25 bases between them. The CDR3 length is 17 residues. The germline gives CDR1 ENHRY, CDR2 SYGVKD. The CDR3 region has the DNA TGTGCCACGAGTGTGGGGACCTGGAGGAAACGTAATGAAAAACTGTTTTTT. It codes for CATSVGTWRKRNEKLFF.

This clonotype turned up a few times. V usage is TRBV7-9 and J usage is TRBJ1-2; unclear D gene. Trimming left V 3 bases short and J 0 bases short, with 11 bases between. The germline gives CDR1 SEHNR, CDR2 FQNEAQ (reference sequence). The CDR3 spans 15 residues. CDR3 loop: CASSFGETTNYGYTF. CDR3 coding DNA: TGTGCCAGCAGCTTCGGGGAAACGACTAACTATGGCTACACCTTC. The complete variable domain, with remaining parts taken from reference TRBV7-9 and TRBJ1-2, reads DTGVSQNPRHKITKRGQNVTFRCDPISEHNRLYWYRQTLGQGPEFLTYFQNEAQLEKSRLLSDRFSAERPKGSFSTLEIQRTEQGDSAMYLCASSFGETTNYGYTFGSGTRLTVV.

This clonotype has more than one count but fewer than ten. This chain uses TRBV7-9 with TRBJ2-3, with 9 bases matching TRBD1. Germline CDR1 SEHNR, CDR2 FQNEAQ (reference sequence). The CDR3 runs 15 residues. V gave up 1 base and J gave up 6 bases; unmatched junction bases: 5. DNA of the CDR3: TGTGCCAGCAGCTTAGGGGACAGGGAGGCGGATACGCAGTATTTT. Its translation: CASSLGDREADTQYF.

This clonotype was recorded at least ten times. The chain recombines TRBV7-2 with TRBJ1-1; TRBD1 might be the D (5 bases). The V gene lost 6 bases and the J gene lost 5 bases, with 13 bases spanning the gap. This CDR3 is built from 13 residues. Germline V CDR1 and CDR2: SGHTA, FQGNSA. CDR3 sequence: CASSSIRDTEAFF. In DNA form, the CDR3 reads TGTGCCAGCAGTTCTATCAGGGATACTGAAGCTTTCTTT.

This clonotype has just a few counts. The gene calls are TRBV7-6 and TRBJ2-7, with a weak D call TRBD1 (5 bases). The CDR3 totals 15 residues. V gave up 5 bases and J gave up 2 bases, with 16 bases separating them. In germline, CDR1 is SGHVS, CDR2 FNYEAQ. The CDR3 nucleotides are TGTGCCAGCAGCCCCACGGGCAGGGAAGCCTACGAGCAGTACGTC. This gives the protein CASSPTGREAYEQYV.

The chain has TRBV5-1 and TRBJ2-5; 7 bases align to TRBD2. The length of the CDR3 is 14 residues. Germline values: CDR1 SGHRS, CDR2 YFSETQ. V lost 2 bases and J lost 4; bases outside the gene matches: 5. The CDR3 reads CASSFWGGGETQYF. The CDR3 coding sequence is TGCGCCAGCAGCTTCTGGGGGGGTGGAGAGACCCAGTACTTC.

This chain uses TRBV29-1 with TRBJ1-1; no firm D call. Between the trimmed V and J ends, which lost 6 bases and 4 bases, there was a span of 18 bases. The CDR3 length is 14 residues. The germline V gene has CDR1 SQVTM and CDR2 ANQGSEA. DNA of the CDR3: TGCAGCGTCGGGAGCGAGGTCACTTTCACTGAAGCTTTCTTT. Translated: CSVGSEVTFTEAFF.

This clonotype was seen a handful of times. V gene TRBV18 combines with J gene TRBJ1-5; 7 bases agree with TRBD1. J was trimmed by 7 bases and V by 2 bases; bases with no gene match: 11. Germline V gene sequence: CDR1 KGHSH, CDR2 LQKENI. This CDR3 spans 16 amino acids. CDR3 sequence reads: CASSPTGRGLRQPQHF. As DNA, the CDR3 is TGTGCCAGCTCACCAACCGGGAGGGGGCTCAGGCAGCCCCAGCATTTT.

The chain has TRBV6-5 and TRBJ2-3, with D possibly TRBD1 on 6 matching bases. CDR1 is MNHEY, CDR2 SVGAGI, per germline. The germline V and J ends were trimmed by 4 bases and 6 bases, with 11 bases remaining between them. The CDR3 has 13 residues. The CDR3 nucleotides are TGTGCCAGCAGTTCCAACAGGGCTGATACGCAGTATTTT. Its translation is CASSSNRADTQYF.

This clonotype was seen only a few times. The J gene is TRBJ2-7, the V gene TRBV21-1; whether TRBD2, the table's D call, matches the DNA was not checked. TRBV21-1 is labeled a pseudogene. The CDR3 runs to 18 residues. The CDR3 here is CASSRGGSGKVGPYEQYV. Written as DNA, the CDR3 is TGTGCCAGCAGCCGGGGAGGATCAGGGAAGGTTGGGCCCTACGAGCAGTACGTC.

The chain couples TRBV20-1 to TRBJ1-2; unclear D gene. The V gene's germline CDR1 is DFQATT and CDR2 SNEGSKA (reference sequence). This CDR3 has 13 amino acids. V was trimmed by 6 bases and J by 8 bases, leaving 19 bases between them. The DNA of the CDR3 is TGCAGTGCCAGCGGAGGGTACCCAGGAGGCTACACCTTC. Residues: CSASGGYPGGYTF.

This sequence joins TRBV7-8 and TRBJ2-1; weak D call: TRBD1 (6 bases). V gave up 5 bases and J gave up 0 bases, with 11 bases separating them. The CDR3 sequence is 15 residues long. The germline gives CDR1 SGHVS, CDR2 FQNEAQ. The CDR3 coding sequence is TGTGCCAGCAGCGTAACAGGGAGCTCCTACAATGAGCAGTTCTTC. Translating gives CASSVTGSSYNEQFF.

V is TRBV5-1 and J is TRBJ2-7; D may be TRBD2 (5 bases). Germline CDR1 reads SGHRS; CDR2 reads YFSETQ. V was trimmed by 0 bases and J by 3 bases, leaving 13 bases between them. This CDR3 has 15 amino acids. CDR3 DNA sequence: TGCGCCAGCAGCTTGGCCGTAGGAGCGGACTACGAGCAGTACTTC. It specifies CASSLAVGADYEQYF.